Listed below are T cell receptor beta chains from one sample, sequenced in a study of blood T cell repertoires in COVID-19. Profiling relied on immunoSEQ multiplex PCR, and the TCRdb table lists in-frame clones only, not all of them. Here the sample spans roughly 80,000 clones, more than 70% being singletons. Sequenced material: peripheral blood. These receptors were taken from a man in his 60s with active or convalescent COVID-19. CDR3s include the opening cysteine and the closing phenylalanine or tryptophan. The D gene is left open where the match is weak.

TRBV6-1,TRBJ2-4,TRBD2,TGTGCCAGCAGTGACCGGACTAGCGGGGCAACACTAAACATTCAGTACTTC,CASSDRTSGATLNIQYF
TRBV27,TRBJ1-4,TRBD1,TGTGCCAGCAGTGCAGGGGGCTCCCCTGGGGAAAAACTGTTTTTT,CASSAGGSPGEKLFF
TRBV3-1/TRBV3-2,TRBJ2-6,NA,TGTGCCAGCAGCCAAGACACAGCTGGGGCCAACGTCCTGACTTTC,CASSQDTAGANVLTF
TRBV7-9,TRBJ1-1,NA,TGTGCCAGCAGCCCTACCACCTCTGGTGAAGCTTTCTTT,CASSPTTSGEAFF
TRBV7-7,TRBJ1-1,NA,TGTGCTAGCAGCCCTAACCCGGGACTTGAAGCTTTCTTT,CASSPNPGLEAFF
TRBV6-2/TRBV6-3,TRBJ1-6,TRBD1,TGTGCCAGCAGCTTACGGCAGGGGGTGTCACCCCTCCACTTT,CASSLRQGVSPLHF
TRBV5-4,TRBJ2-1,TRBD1,TGTGCCAGCAGCTTGTGGGGCGGAGGTCAGGGGGTTTACAATGAGCAGTTCTTC,CASSLWGGGQGVYNEQFF
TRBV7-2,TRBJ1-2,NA,TGTGCCAGCAGCTTAGCGGACAGTCGGGGCTATGGCTACACCTTC,CASSLADSRGYGYTF
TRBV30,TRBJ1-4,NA,TGTGCCTGGAGTCGGTCTCCTGTAGATGAAAAACTGTTTTTT,CAWSRSPVDEKLFF
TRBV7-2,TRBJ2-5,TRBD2,TGTGCCAGCAGTCCCTGGGAGCGGGAAAGGGAGACCCAGTACTTC,CASSPWERERETQYF
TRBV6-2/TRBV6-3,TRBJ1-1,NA,TGTGCCAGCAGTTACTACCTATACTGGGAGAACGCTGAAGCTTTCTTT,CASSYYLYWENAEAFF
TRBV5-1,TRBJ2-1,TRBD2,TGCGCCAGCTCCCTACTAGCGGAGCTCTACAATGAGCAGTTCTTC,CASSLLAELYNEQFF
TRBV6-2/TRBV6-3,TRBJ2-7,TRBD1,TGTGCCAGCAGTTACGATTCCCGATTCGTTCAGGGGGCCTACGAGCAGTACTTC,CASSYDSRFVQGAYEQYF
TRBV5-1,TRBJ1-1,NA,TGCGCCAGCAGCTTGGGGGCCACAGGGAACACTGAAGCTTTCTTT,CASSLGATGNTEAFF
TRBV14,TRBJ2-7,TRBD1,TGTGCCAGCAGCCACCCGGGACAGCGATTCCACGAGCAGTACTTC,CASSHPGQRFHEQYF
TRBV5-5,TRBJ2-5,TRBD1,TGTGCCAGCAGTGCGTATGGGACAGCCCAAGAGACCCAGTACTTC,CASSAYGTAQETQYF